This note documents a single T cell receptor (beta chain) sequence. Profiled with immunoSEQ multiplex PCR; TCRdb holds only in-frame clones, not every one. The sample records under 200,000 clones, 90% to 95% being singletons. The record originates from a study of shared clonotypes between healthy human individuals. This CDR3 has 14 amino acids. Trimming cost V 6 bases and J 7 bases, with 15 bases left between them. Germline assignment: CDR1 MDHEN and CDR2 SYDVKM. Sequenced input: naive CD4+ T cells sorted from blood. Subset of the sample: CD45RA+ positively selected. The clonotype originates from a woman aged 30 to 39 in good health. This chain connects TRBV28 to TRBJ1-4, with TRBD1 as a possible D gene (6 bases). In DNA, the CDR3 is TGTGCCAGCAGCCCTTTCGGGGGCGGTGAAAAACTGTTTTTT. Translated, it gives CASSPFGGGEKLFF.